This T cell receptor beta chain was recovered during a study of blood T cell repertoires in COVID-19. The participants were between about 18 and 90 years old and came from about two dozen US areas. This CDR3 region has 15 residues. From germline, CDR1 is MNHEY and CDR2 SVGEGT. V shed 2 bases and J 4 bases; nucleotides not matched to a gene: 7. Authors' methods: Estimated nucleated cell counts came from reference gene primer amplification. TCRdb's table, derived via immunoSEQ multiplex PCR, lists solely in-frame clones and lacks some. V, J and clone size were drawn from that table, and D and trimming were deduced from the DNA. The table includes 350,000 to 400,000 clones, 88% detected once.

Sequencing input: PBMCs or T cells enriched from blood (not recorded which). The source is a woman younger than 35 who had recovered from COVID-19. The gene calls are TRBV6-2 or TRBV6-3 and TRBJ2-5; TRBD2 agrees at 7 bases. The CDR3 DNA is TGTGCCAGCAGTTACATTAGCGGGCGGGGAGAGACCCAGTACTTC. It codes for CASSYISGRGETQYF.